This record looks at one T cell receptor beta chain sequence and its context. Its matching antigen is unknown. The entry originates in a study of T cell responses to AZD1222 COVID-19 vaccine. Regarding the study as a whole: Spike-specific TCR breadth and depth went up after people got two AZD1222 doses. Vaccine-related CD4 TCRs covered spike, predominating at 160-218 and 743-854. White British donors predominated, females outnumbered males, and clonal diversity was possibly underestimated. Close to half of all spike-specific TCRs reportedly target regions of the variants that are unmutated.

Data came from immunoSEQ multiplex PCR; TCRdb stores just in-frame clones and leaves some out. The data contain 150,000 to 200,000 clones, 92% of them singletons. Germline-derived CDR1 and CDR2 are SGHTA and FQGNSA. V lost 4 bases and J 4 bases, leaving 17 bases between the germline ends. This CDR3 comprises 16 residues. The receptor was derived from an adult in good health. Source: peripheral blood, taken on day 0 of MenACWY control vaccination. The chain links TRBV7-2 to TRBJ1-5; no reliable D call. In DNA, the CDR3 is TGTGCCAGCAGCTGGAGTGCCCGGTGGGGAAATCAGCCCCAGCATTTT. Translated: CASSWSARWGNQPQHF.